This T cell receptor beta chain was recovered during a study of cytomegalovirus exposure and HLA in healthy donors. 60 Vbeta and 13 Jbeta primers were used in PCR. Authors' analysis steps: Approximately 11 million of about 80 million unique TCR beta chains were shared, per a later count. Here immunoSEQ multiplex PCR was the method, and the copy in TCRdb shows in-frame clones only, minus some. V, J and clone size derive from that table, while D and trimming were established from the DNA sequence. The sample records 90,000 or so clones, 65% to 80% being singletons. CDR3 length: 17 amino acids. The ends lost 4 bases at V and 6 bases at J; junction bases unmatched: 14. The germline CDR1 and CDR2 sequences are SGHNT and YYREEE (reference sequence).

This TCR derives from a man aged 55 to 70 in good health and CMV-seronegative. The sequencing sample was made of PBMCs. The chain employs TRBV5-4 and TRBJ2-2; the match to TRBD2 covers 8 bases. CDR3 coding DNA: TGTGCCAGCAGCCCACTCTCGGGAGGGGGTAGGGCCGGGGAGCTGTTTTTT. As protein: CASSPLSGGGRAGELFF.